The clone carrying this T cell receptor beta chain was counted only a few times. The Seattle site enrolled patients during active infection and followed them longitudinally. The data stem from a study of blood T cell repertoires in COVID-19. Study-wide context: Acute and convalescent COVID-19 specimens originated in the United States, Italy and Spain. Sources were T cells, B-cell-depleted T cells, or PBMCs; the material itself was cDNA or gDNA.

Method: immunoSEQ multiplex PCR; TCRdb's copy keeps in-frame clones and lacks some. The data contain approximately 80,000 clones, around 85% of them singletons. The V and J ends lost 4 bases and 4 bases, in that order; junction bases with no gene match: 16. CDR3 size: 19 residues. Germline V lookup: CDR1 LNHDA, CDR2 SQIVND (reference sequence). The clonotype originates from a man aged 45-65 years with COVID-19, enrolled during active disease. This chain connects TRBV19 to TRBJ2-3, with 11 bases identical to TRBD2. Sequencing was carried out using peripheral blood. The CDR3 region is CASSTQMGTSGWRADTQYF. The CDR3 DNA sequence: TGTGCCAGTAGTACCCAAATGGGGACTAGCGGATGGAGGGCAGATACGCAGTATTTT.